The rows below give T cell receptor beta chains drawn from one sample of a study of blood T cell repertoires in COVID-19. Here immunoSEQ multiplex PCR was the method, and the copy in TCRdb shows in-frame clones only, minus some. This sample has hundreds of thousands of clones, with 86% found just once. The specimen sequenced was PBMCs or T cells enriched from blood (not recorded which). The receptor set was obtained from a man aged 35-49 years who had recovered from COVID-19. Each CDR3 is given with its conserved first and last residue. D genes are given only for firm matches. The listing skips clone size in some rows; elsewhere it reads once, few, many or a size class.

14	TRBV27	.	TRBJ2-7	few	TGTGCCAGCAGTTCACAGACAGGCCCCTACGAGCAGTACTTC	CASSSQTGPYEQYF
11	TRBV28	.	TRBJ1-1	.	TGTGCCAGCAGTTTGAGGTCTGGAGCTTTCTTT	CASSLRSGAFF
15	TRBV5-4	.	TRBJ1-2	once	TGTGCCAGCAGCGGCCCGACAGACAACTCGTATGGCTACACCTTC	CASSGPTDNSYGYTF
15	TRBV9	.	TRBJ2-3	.	TGTGCCAGCAGCGTAGGACTTTCTAGCACAGATACGCAGTATTTT	CASSVGLSSTDTQYF
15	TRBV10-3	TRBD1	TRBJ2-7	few	TGTGCCATCAGTGAAACTGGACAGGGGCTCCACGAGCAGTACTTC	CAISETGQGLHEQYF
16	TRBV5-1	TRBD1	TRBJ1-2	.	TGCGCCAGCAGCTTGCTGGGGACAGTGGGGAACTATGGCTACACCTTC	CASSLLGTVGNYGYTF
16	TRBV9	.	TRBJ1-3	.	TGTGCCAGCAGCGCCTTCCTTAGCAGCTCTGGAAACACCATATATTTT	CASSAFLSSSGNTIYF
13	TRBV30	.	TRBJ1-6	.	TGTGCCTGGAGGAATAGCTATAATTCACCCCTCCACTTT	CAWRNSYNSPLHF
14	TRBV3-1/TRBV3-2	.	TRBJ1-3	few	TGTGCCAGCAGCCAAGAGGCAAAAGGAAACACCATATATTTT	CASSQEAKGNTIYF
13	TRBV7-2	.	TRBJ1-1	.	TGTGCCAGCAGCTTGATCAGGGCCACTGAAGCTTTCTTT	CASSLIRATEAFF
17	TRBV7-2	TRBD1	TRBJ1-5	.	TGTGCCAGCAGCCCGGACAGGGGTTGGGGTAGCAATCAGCCCCAGCATTTT	CASSPDRGWGSNQPQHF
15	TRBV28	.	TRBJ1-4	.	TGTGCCAGCAGTTTATCCGGGCAGGGGTCTGAAAAACTGTTTTTT	CASSLSGQGSEKLFF
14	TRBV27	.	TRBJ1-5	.	TGTGCCAGCAGTTTAAGGCAGGGAACTTCGCCCCAGCATTTT	CASSLRQGTSPQHF
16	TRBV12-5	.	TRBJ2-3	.	TGTGCTAGTGGTTTGGTAGGCGGCCAGATCCCAGATACGCAGTATTTT	CASGLVGGQIPDTQYF
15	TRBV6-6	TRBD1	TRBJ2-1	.	TGTGCCAGCAGTTACGTTGGGACAGGCATCGATGAGCAGTTCTTC	CASSYVGTGIDEQFF
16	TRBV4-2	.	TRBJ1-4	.	TGTGCCAGCAGCCATCAGCAGGATGCAACTAATGAAAAACTGTTTTTT	CASSHQQDATNEKLFF
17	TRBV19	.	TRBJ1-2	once	TGTGCCAGTAGTCCAGAAGGCCATGGGATCAGGGGTTGGGGCTACACCTTC	CASSPEGHGIRGWGYTF
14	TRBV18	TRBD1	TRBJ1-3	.	TGTGCCAGCTCAGGGACAGCGACTGGAAACACCATATATTTT	CASSGTATGNTIYF
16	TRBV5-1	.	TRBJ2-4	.	TGCGCCAGCAGCTTGGAGCTGACGGGGGCCAAAAACATTCAGTACTTC	CASSLELTGAKNIQYF
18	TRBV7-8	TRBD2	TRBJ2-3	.	TGTGCCAGCAGCTTAGCAGGAACGGAGCGGGGGTTCACAGATACGCAGTATTTT	CASSLAGTERGFTDTQYF
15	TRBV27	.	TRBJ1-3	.	TGTGCCAGCAGTAAAAACAGGCGCTCTGGAAACACCATATATTTT	CASSKNRRSGNTIYF
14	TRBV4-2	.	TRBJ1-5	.	TGTGCCAGCAGCCAGACACGTTCCAATCAGCCCCAGCATTTT	CASSQTRSNQPQHF
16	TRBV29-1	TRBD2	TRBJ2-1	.	TGCAGCGTTGGGGGGACTGAGCGGGGCTCCTACAATGAGCAGTTCTTC	CSVGGTERGSYNEQFF
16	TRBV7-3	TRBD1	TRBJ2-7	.	TGTGCCAGCAGCCCCACCCCGGGACAGGGAGGGCACGAGCAGTACTTC	CASSPTPGQGGHEQYF
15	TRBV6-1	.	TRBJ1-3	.	TGTGCCAGCAGTGAGGGAGTTCTCCTTGGAAACACCATATATTTT	CASSEGVLLGNTIYF
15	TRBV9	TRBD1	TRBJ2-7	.	TGTGCCAGCAGCAGACAGGGAACCCCCTCCTACGAGCAGTACTTC	CASSRQGTPSYEQYF
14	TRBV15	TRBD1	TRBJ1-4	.	TGTGCCACCAGCTTGGACAGGGGTCTCCAAAAACTGTTTTTT	CATSLDRGLQKLFF
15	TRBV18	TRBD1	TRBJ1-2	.	TGTGCCAGCTCACCGGGGACAGGGGTGGACTATGGCTACACCTTC	CASSPGTGVDYGYTF
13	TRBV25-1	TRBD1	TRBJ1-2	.	TGTGCCAGCACTTCGGACAGGGAGGCTGGCTACACCTTC	CASTSDREAGYTF
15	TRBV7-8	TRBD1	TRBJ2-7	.	TGTGCCAGCAGCGTGGGGACAGGGTTACACTACGAGCAGTACTTC	CASSVGTGLHYEQYF
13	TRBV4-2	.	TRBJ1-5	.	TGTGCCAGCAGCCAAGAAATTGCGCAGCCCCAGCATTTT	CASSQEIAQPQHF
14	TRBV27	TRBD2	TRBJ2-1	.	TGTGCCAGCAGGGGGACTAGCGGGTACAATGAGCAGTTCTTC	CASRGTSGYNEQFF
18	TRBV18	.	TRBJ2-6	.	TGTGCCAGCTCACCATATGCGGGTGGAACCTCTGGGGCCAACGTCCTGACTTTC	CASSPYAGGTSGANVLTF
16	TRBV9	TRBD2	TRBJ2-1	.	TGTGCCAGCAGCGTAGGAGAGCGGGAGGACTACAATGAGCAGTTCTTC	CASSVGEREDYNEQFF
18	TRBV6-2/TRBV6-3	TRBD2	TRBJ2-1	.	TGTGCCAGCAGGCCTTTACTAGCGGGAGGGCCCAACTACAATGAGCAGTTCTTC	CASRPLLAGGPNYNEQFF
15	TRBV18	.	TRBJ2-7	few	TGTGCCAGCTCACCACGGTCCAACTCGGGTGGCGAGCAGTACTTC	CASSPRSNSGGEQYF
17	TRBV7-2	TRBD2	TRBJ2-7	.	TGTGCCAGCAGCCTACTACCCTTAGGCGGGGGAAAATACGAGCAGTACTTC	CASSLLPLGGGKYEQYF
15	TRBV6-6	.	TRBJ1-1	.	TGTGCCAGCAGTTCCCGGGACAACATGAACACTGAAGCTTTCTTT	CASSSRDNMNTEAFF
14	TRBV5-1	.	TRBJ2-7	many	TGCGCCAGCAGACAGAGGAATATCACTAGCCGGCAGTACTTC	CASRQRNITSRQYF
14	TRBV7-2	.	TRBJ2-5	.	TGTGCCAGCAGCTTGAGACTAGTTGCGGAGACCCAGTACTTC	CASSLRLVAETQYF
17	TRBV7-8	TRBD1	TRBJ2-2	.	TGTGCCAGCAGCTCGTCCCGGGACAGCGCGAACACCGGGGAGCTGTTTTTT	CASSSSRDSANTGELFF
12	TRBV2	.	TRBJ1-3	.	TGTGCCAGCAGGAACGGGACTCCTCTGGAGTATTTT	CASRNGTPLEYF
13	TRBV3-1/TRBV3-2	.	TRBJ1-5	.	TGTGCCAGCAGCCACTTAGACAGTCAGCCCCAGCATTTT	CASSHLDSQPQHF
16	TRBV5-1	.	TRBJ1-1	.	TGCGCCAGCAGCTTGGACCCAGTGCGGGTGAACACTGAAGCTTTCTTT	CASSLDPVRVNTEAFF
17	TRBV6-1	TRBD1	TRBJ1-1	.	TGTGCCAGCAGGGAAAGCTGGACAGGGGGGGGAACCACTGAAGCTTTCTTT	CASRESWTGGGTTEAFF